This passage covers 27 T cell receptor beta chains from one sample sequenced in a study of T cell responses to AZD1222 COVID-19 vaccine. Method: immunoSEQ multiplex PCR; TCRdb's copy keeps in-frame clones and lacks some. The profile shows about 120,000 clones, 92% of them singletons. The input for sequencing was peripheral blood, taken on day 0 of AZD1222 vaccination. The origin of the receptors is an adult in good health.

J is TRBJ2-2 and V is TRBV9; D is unclear. Trimming removed 3 bases from V and 1 base from J, with 1 base in between. The CDR3 has 12 amino acids. Germline loops: CDR1 SGDLS, CDR2 YYNGEE. Here the CDR3 DNA reads TGTGCCAGCAGCGAGAACACCGGGGAGCTGTTTTTT. It codes for CASSENTGELFF.

J is TRBJ1-2 and V is TRBV28; 11 positions match TRBD1. CDR1 and CDR2 from the germline V gene are MDHEN and SYDVKM. V was clipped by 4 bases and J by 3 bases; unmatched bases: 7. The CDR3 covers 16 residues. CDR3 in amino acids: CASSSAGTGGYYGYTF. The CDR3, as DNA: TGTGCCAGCAGTTCGGCCGGGACAGGGGGATACTATGGCTACACCTTC.

The chain is built from TRBV18 and TRBJ1-2; 8 bases align to TRBD1. CDR1 is KGHSH, CDR2 LQKENI, per germline. Trimming at V came to 3 bases and at J to 5 bases, leaving 8 bases not matched to a gene. The length of the CDR3 is 15 residues. The CDR3 nucleotides read TGTGCCAGCTCACCGAGGACAGGGTCTGGGTATGGCTACACCTTC. It is translated as CASSPRTGSGYGYTF.

This chain uses TRBV11-2 with TRBJ1-1; the match to TRBD1 covers 10 bases. J gave up 4 bases and V 5 bases, and 10 bases lay outside the gene matches. The CDR3 is 16 amino acids. CDR1 and CDR2 from the germline V gene are SGHAT and FQNNGV. CDR3 loop: CASSQGQGGMSTEAFF. The DNA for the CDR3 is TGTGCCAGCAGCCAAGGACAGGGGGGAATGAGCACTGAAGCTTTCTTT.

This chain uses TRBV18 with TRBJ1-2, with 8 positions matching TRBD1. Germline-derived CDR1 and CDR2 are KGHSH and LQKENI. Trimming removed 3 bases from V and 6 bases from J; junction bases left unmatched: 3. This CDR3 has 13 residues. The CDR3 bases are TGTGCCAGCTCACCGCCACAGGGGGATGGCTACACCTTC. Its translation: CASSPPQGDGYTF. The complete variable domain, with remaining parts taken from reference TRBV18 and TRBJ1-2, reads NAGVMQNPRHLVRRRGQEARLRCSPMKGHSHVYWYRQLPEEGLKFMVYLQKENIIDESGMPKERFSAEFPKEGPSILRIQQVVRGDSAAYFCASSPPQGDGYTFGSGTRLTVV.

The chain joins TRBV11-3 to TRBJ2-4; D unclear. Per the germline V gene, CDR1 is SGHNT and CDR2 is YENEEA. The CDR3 is made up of 16 amino acids. Trimming removed 2 bases from V and 0 bases from J, with 11 bases in between. The CDR3 region is CASSLSGASAKNIQYF. CDR3 bases: TGTGCCAGCAGCTTATCCGGAGCTTCAGCCAAAAACATTCAGTACTTC.

This chain uses TRBV11-2 with TRBJ2-1; D is perhaps TRBD2 (7 bases). The germline gives CDR1 SGHAT, CDR2 FQNNGV. The CDR3 is 15 amino acids. The V end lost 1 base, the J end lost 8 bases, and 15 bases lay between the germline ends. The CDR3 nucleotides read TGTGCCAGCAGCTTAGGGGGGGGCCTCTGGGATGAGCAGTTCTTC. It encodes CASSLGGGLWDEQFF. The entire variable domain, with the rest obtained from reference TRBV11-2 and TRBJ2-1, is as follows: EAGVAQSPRYKIIEKRQSVAFWCNPISGHATLYWYQQILGQGPKLLIQFQNNGVVDDSQLPKDRFSAERLKGVDSTLKIQPAKLEDSAVYLCASSLGGGLWDEQFFGPGTRLTVL.

The chain recombines TRBV7-9 with TRBJ1-1, with 8 positions matching TRBD1. The V gene's germline CDR1 is SEHNR and CDR2 FQNEAQ (reference sequence). This CDR3 spans 17 amino acids. Unmatched junction bases numbered 8, after V lost 0 bases and J lost 2 bases. The CDR3 protein is CASSLAGTGLLNTEAFF. For the CDR3, the DNA is TGTGCCAGCAGCTTAGCAGGGACAGGCCTCCTAAACACTGAAGCTTTCTTT.

The chain has TRBV19 and TRBJ2-7; 7 nucleotides line up with TRBD2. V was pared by 5 bases and J by 4 bases, with 8 bases of the junction left unmatched. This CDR3 spans 14 amino acids. CDR1 is LNHDA and CDR2 is SQIVND in the germline V gene (reference sequence). In DNA, the CDR3 is TGTGCCAGTAGTGCTAGCGGAGGCAGATACGAGCAGTACTTC. It encodes CASSASGGRYEQYF.

The chain joins TRBV7-9 to TRBJ1-3; no clear D gene. Per the germline V gene, CDR1 is SEHNR and CDR2 is FQNEAQ (reference sequence). Deletions cut 1 base from V and 0 bases from J, with 7 bases between. CDR3 size: 15 residues. The CDR3 DNA is TGTGCCAGCAGCTTAGACACGAGCTCTGGAAACACCATATATTTT. This sequence encodes CASSLDTSSGNTIYF.

V is TRBV6-5 and J is TRBJ1-2; possible D gene TRBD1, 5 bases. V dropped 7 bases and J dropped 3 bases, with 18 bases sitting between them. The CDR3 covers 15 residues. Germline CDR1 MNHEY, CDR2 SVGAGI. CDR3 in amino acids: CASTQSLGVYYGYTF. The DNA of the CDR3 is TGTGCCAGCACCCAAAGCCTGGGGGTCTACTATGGCTACACCTTC.

The chain recombines TRBV19 with TRBJ2-5; 12 nucleotides line up with TRBD2. Germline assignment: CDR1 LNHDA and CDR2 SQIVND (reference sequence). V was pared by 7 bases and J by 3 bases, with 3 bases of the junction left unmatched. The length of the CDR3 is 14 residues. The CDR3 loop is CASTRLAGEETQYF. The CDR3 DNA follows: TGTGCCAGTACCCGACTAGCGGGGGAAGAGACCCAGTACTTC.

This clone appeared a single time. This sequence joins TRBV30 and TRBJ1-3; D gene ambiguous. CDR3 size: 14 residues. Germline CDR1 is GTSNPN and CDR2 is SVGIG (reference sequence). V was pared by 3 bases and J by 0 bases, with 9 bases between. CDR3 in amino acids: CAWRAMYSGNTIYF. In nucleotides, the CDR3 is TGTGCCTGGAGAGCGATGTACTCTGGAAACACCATATATTTT.

The rearrangement links TRBV6-2 or TRBV6-3 to TRBJ1-3; D remains ambiguous. Trimming removed 5 bases at V and 7 bases at J, with 9 bases between. The CDR3 is made up of 12 amino acids. CDR1 MNHEY and CDR2 SVGEGT come from the germline V gene. The DNA of the CDR3 is TGTGCCAGCAGTCATATAGCCAACACCATATATTTT. Translation: CASSHIANTIYF.

The rearrangement joins TRBV5-1 to TRBJ1-1, with D perhaps TRBD1 (5 bases). The V gene's germline CDR1 is SGHRS and CDR2 YFSETQ. Deletions cut 4 bases from V and 1 base from J, with 14 bases between. The CDR3 runs to 15 residues. Here the CDR3 DNA reads TGCGCCAGCAGCCCGCAGGGAGAGAGGAACACTGAAGCTTTCTTT. It yields the protein CASSPQGERNTEAFF.

The V call is TRBV9, the J call TRBJ2-2, with 9 bases fitting TRBD2. The CDR3 extends over 15 amino acids. V gave up 1 base and J gave up 5 bases; unmatched junction bases: 3. Per germline, CDR1 SGDLS and CDR2 YYNGEE. The CDR3 DNA follows: TGTGCCAGCAGCGTAACTAGCGGGCTAACCGGGGAGCTGTTTTTT. This codes for CASSVTSGLTGELFF. The full variable domain, with the rest looked up from reference TRBV9 and TRBJ2-2, is DSGVTQTPKHLITATGQRVTLRCSPRSGDLSVYWYQQSLDQGLQFLIQYYNGEERAKGNILERFSAQQFPDLHSELNLSSLELGDSALYFCASSVTSGLTGELFFGEGSRLTVL.

This chain joins TRBV7-2 and TRBJ2-3; 15 bases are a match to TRBD2. Germline loops: CDR1 SGHTA, CDR2 FQGNSA. This CDR3 region has 18 residues. The ends lost 4 bases at V and 2 bases at J; junction bases unmatched: 7. CDR3 DNA: TGTGCCAGCAGCTCTAGGGGACTAGCGGGGGGCGCCACAGATACGCAGTATTTT. Translating gives CASSSRGLAGGATDTQYF.

The CDR3 nucleotides read TGTGCTAGTGGTTTGGTACGGACTAGACCTAGATATAGCTCCTACGAGCAGTACGTC. Protein: CASGLVRTRPRYSSYEQYV. The chain employs TRBV12-5 and TRBJ2-7; 7 nucleotides align to TRBD2. Per the germline V gene, CDR1 is LGHNT and CDR2 is FRNRAP. V trimming: 0 bases; J trimming: 0 bases; junction bases outside the gene matches: 14. The CDR3 is made up of 19 amino acids.

The chain recombines TRBV29-1 with TRBJ1-2; D unclear. This CDR3 is built from 12 residues. CDR1 and CDR2 (germline): SQVTM, ANQGSEA. The ends were cut back, 4 bases at V and 3 bases at J, with 9 bases in the middle. The CDR3 sequence: CSVGEIDYGYTF. The CDR3 DNA reads as TGCAGCGTTGGCGAAATAGACTATGGCTACACCTTC.

The V call is TRBV6-5, the J call TRBJ1-2; the match to TRBD1 covers 7 bases. V lost 2 bases, J lost 8 bases, and 8 bases stayed unmatched. The CDR3 runs 14 residues. The germline gives CDR1 MNHEY, CDR2 SVGAGI. The CDR3, as DNA: TGTGCCAGCAGTTACGACCTGACAGGGTACGGCTACACCTTC. Translation: CASSYDLTGYGYTF.

V usage is TRBV3-1 (or the pseudogene TRBV3-2) and J usage is TRBJ2-3; a possible D gene is TRBD1 (8 bases). Between the trimmed V and J ends, which lost 4 bases and 5 bases, there was a span of 16 bases. This CDR3 has 15 amino acids. The germline CDR1 and CDR2 sequences are LGHDT and YNNKEL (reference sequence). Here the CDR3 reads CASSPGGGGGDTQYF. In nucleotides, the CDR3 is TGTGCCAGCAGCCCAGGGGGCGGGGGCGGAGATACGCAGTATTTT.

The chain couples TRBV6-1 to TRBJ2-1; 7 bases line up with TRBD2. The CDR3 is 15 residues long. Per the germline V gene, CDR1 is MNHNS and CDR2 is SASEGT. Germline trimming cut 3 bases from V and 1 base from J; bases unmatched to any gene: 3. CDR3 in DNA: TGTGCCAGCAGTGAGGTGGGGGGGTCCTACAATGAGCAGTTCTTC. Its translation is CASSEVGGSYNEQFF.

V is TRBV27 and J is TRBJ1-2; TRBD1 matches 9 bases. Trimming cost V 5 bases and J 8 bases; bases outside gene matches: 9. CDR3 length: 14 amino acids. Germline V gene data show CDR1 as MNHEY and CDR2 as SMNVEV (reference sequence). DNA for the CDR3: TGTGCCAGCAGTCCCACCGGGACAGGGAAGGGCTACACCTTC. This sequence encodes CASSPTGTGKGYTF.

This clone showed up just once. The chain links TRBV18 to TRBJ1-1; tentatively, D is TRBD1 (6 bases). V was shortened by 6 bases and J by 1 base, with 9 bases between the two germline ends. Germline loops: CDR1 KGHSH, CDR2 LQKENI. The CDR3 is 13 amino acids. The CDR3 DNA sequence: TGTGCCAGCTCCCGGACAGAGAACACTGAAGCTTTCTTT. Its protein is CASSRTENTEAFF.

The chain links TRBV10-3 to TRBJ1-2; TRBD1 matches 9 bases. Germline values: CDR1 ENHRY, CDR2 SYGVKD. With 8 bases clipped from V and 0 bases from J, the junction kept 4 bases outside the gene matches. The length of the CDR3 is 14 residues. CDR3 DNA sequence: TGTGCCATCCACAGGACAGGGGCTAACTATGGCTACACCTTC. Translated, it gives CAIHRTGANYGYTF.

The rearrangement joins TRBV27 to TRBJ1-2, with TRBD1 identical over 8 bases. With 5 bases clipped from V and 4 bases from J, the junction kept 9 bases outside the gene matches. Germline V gene data show CDR1 as MNHEY and CDR2 as SMNVEV (reference sequence). The CDR3 loop spans 15 amino acids. DNA for the CDR3: TGTGCCAGCAGTCTCTACGGGACAGGAGCCTATGGCTACACCTTC. This encodes CASSLYGTGAYGYTF.

The chain is built from TRBV7-2 and TRBJ2-1; D uncertain. Deletions cut 3 bases from V and 0 bases from J, with 9 bases between. In germline, CDR1 is SGHTA, CDR2 FQGNSA. The CDR3 is made up of 15 amino acids. The CDR3 sequence is CASSLAPSSYNEQFF. The CDR3 region has the DNA TGTGCCAGCAGCTTGGCCCCGAGCTCCTACAATGAGCAGTTCTTC.